A selection of T cell receptor beta chains follows, all from one sample in a study of post-analysis software for immune sequencing data. One entry per CDR3 protein results from TCRdb running MiXCR on the PCR reads. The data contain about 460,000 distinct CDR3 sequences, roughly 45% of them singletons. Sequences were obtained from blood. The receptors were gathered from a girl between 5 and 17 years old with multiple sclerosis. CDR3s include the opening cysteine and the closing phenylalanine or tryptophan. For some rows the clone size is stated as once, few or many, or as a class when expanded; others skip it.

>14|TRBJ2-1|.|TRBV18
CASSPSNHGGEQFF
>13|TRBJ1-2|.|TRBV9
CAEKTGPKDGYTF
>13|TRBJ1-5|.|TRBV28
CASSFLSDQPQHF
>17|TRBJ2-1|.|TRBV7-9
CASSLRLGGRTYNEQFF
>13|TRBJ1-2|.|TRBV6-5
CASSFTGNNGYTF
>15|TRBJ2-7|.|TRBV20-1
CSARDNDRALHEQYF
>13|TRBJ2-7|few|TRBV29-1
CSAEPGAGNEQYF
>14|TRBJ2-7|.|TRBV9
CASSVGGAGAEQYF
>12|TRBJ1-5|few|TRBV6-5
CASRSGNQPQHF
>13|TRBJ2-1|.|TRBV6-5
CASRDTSGTKQFF
>14|.|.|TRBV9
CASSVEGEGETQYF
>12|TRBJ2-5|.|TRBV5-1
CASRAWGETQYF
>13|TRBJ2-7|.|TRBV28
CASRGTLPYEQYF
>15|TRBJ2-7|few|TRBV7-2
CASSPQGSPFGEQYF
>18|TRBJ1-5|few|TRBV4-1
CASSPSDRPYLGNQPQHF
>13|TRBJ2-7|.|TRBV24-1
CATSDEEGYEQYF
>11|TRBJ2-3|few|TRBV29-1
CSVDGGSPQYF
>15|TRBJ2-3|few|TRBV12-3/TRBV12-4
CASTTEGGRGDTQYF
>14|TRBJ2-7|few|TRBV20-1
CSARRTGGLYEQYF
>16|TRBJ1-5|.|TRBV9
CASSAGGGGFNQPQHF
>14|TRBJ2-3|.|TRBV20-1
CSASPVGFLDTQYF
>16|TRBJ2-1|.|TRBV3-1
CASSQPQLAGDNEQFF
>15|TRBJ2-3|few|TRBV2
CASKSQGSSTDTQYF
>14|TRBJ2-7|.|TRBV5-1
CASSPGQGSWEQYF
>14|TRBJ1-5|few|TRBV20-1
CSVGQGDSNQPQHF
>16|TRBJ2-5|.|TRBV28
CASSPWQSGSQETQYF
>13|TRBJ1-1|.|TRBV6-1
CASSATENTEAFF
>20|TRBJ2-3|few|TRBV5-1
CASSLNGQVLGGGRTDTQYF
>14|TRBJ1-2|.|TRBV7-2
CASSPNQGAYGYTF
>13|TRBJ1-2|.|TRBV20-1
CSAIGPPNYGYTF
>12|TRBJ2-1|.|TRBV10-1
CASSELGDEQFF
>13|TRBJ2-3|.|TRBV6-2/TRBV6-3
CASKVWRADTQYF
>15|TRBJ2-1|.|TRBV5-1
CASTRGSGSYNEQFF
>15|TRBJ1-1|.|TRBV7-3
CASSLGLSGDTEAFF
>13|TRBJ2-5|few|TRBV12-3/TRBV12-4
CASSSNGVETQYF
>12|TRBJ1-6|.|TRBV9
CASSAPDSPLHF
>15|TRBJ2-5|few|TRBV27
CASSQPGLLQETQYF
>13|TRBJ2-3|few|TRBV7-7
CASSNSGTDTQYF
>13|TRBJ2-7|.|TRBV7-2
CASSLPGMYEQYF
>14|TRBJ2-3|.|TRBV5-1
CASSWRANTDTQYF
>16|TRBJ2-5|.|TRBV24-1
CATSDLFNGYQETQYF
>15|TRBJ2-1|.|TRBV5-1
CASSLSGVLLDEQFF